This note documents a single T cell receptor (beta chain) sequence. Its antigen has not been determined. The record has no base qualities; no much larger clone is one base away. This sample is part of a study of Ad26.COV2.S vaccination and SARS-CoV-2 variants (dated by TCRdb to 2020 to 2022). For context, the study as a whole: TCRbeta repertoire sequencing served as the tool for gauging how specific and how broad the SARS-CoV-2-reactive T cell receptors were following Ad26.COV2.S vaccination. A total of 32 samples were included in the TCR-sequenced set, comprising approximately 20 Ad26.COV2.S vaccine recipients, 5 placebo recipients and 8 SARS-CoV-2 convalescent individuals.

TCRbeta CDR3 regions were sequenced with the immunoSEQ Assay. After extraction, genomic DNA underwent amplification by bias-controlled multiplex PCR, followed by high-throughput sequencing. As for the original processing: Collapsing and filtering of sequences were performed to quantify the absolute abundance of each unique TCRbeta CDR3 region. T cell fraction was estimated by normalizing TCRbeta template counts to usable DNA, which was measured by amplifying reference genes present in all nucleated cells. Repertoire TCRs were annotated as SARS-CoV-2-specific by exact matching of V gene, CDR3 amino acid sequence and J gene to a known reactive TCR set. The reference SARS-CoV-2 TCR set was obtained from MIRA and was filtered for enrichment in COVID-19-positive ImmuneCODE repertoires, whereby public or cross-reactive TCRs were removed. Using the MIRA antigens, annotated TCRs were further analysed by specific ORF or by position within an ORF. Breadth was defined as annotated unique rearrangements over total unique productive rearrangements; depth was the summed frequency of those rearrangements. TCR breadth was compared between groups using two-sided Wilcoxon rank-sum tests. This is the immuneACCESS table as TCRdb keeps it, with only in-frame sequences that have V and J called. A part of the clones is gone; compared with another copy, unresolved V genes explain less than half, and the rest is unexplained. From that table come the V and J calls and clone size; the DNA was used to work out D and trimming. Counted in this sample were under 95,000 clones; more than 65% of them appeared once. The top ten clones comprise 16% of the sample.

The time point label for this specimen denotes: individuals recovered from natural SARS-CoV-2 infection. What the work shows at the level of the full study, not this receptor alone: According to the authors, total T cell responses may have been underestimated by the TCR breadth and depth analyses. Spike-specific TCR breadth was higher in Ad26.COV2.S recipients than in placebo recipients (P = 0.0014). Substantial breadth of spike-specific CD8+ and CD4+ T cell responses was reported after vaccination. Vaccine and placebo recipients had comparable non-spike TCR breadth, which fits with the vaccine containing only spike.

The sequenced sample was peripheral blood, obtained after recovery from COVID-19. This clonotype was obtained from a human donor who had recovered from COVID-19.

The sequence in DNA is TGTGCCAGCAGTTACCCAAGACATGCTAGCGGATTTTACGAGCAGTACTTC. The translation is CASSYPRHASGFYEQYF. This chain is built from TRBV6-2 or TRBV6-3 and TRBJ2-7; 7 bases in between match TRBD2. CDR1 and CDR2, per the germline V gene, are MNHEY and SVGEGT. Germline trimming: 2 bases from V, 4 bases from J; junction bases outside gene matches: 14. The CDR3 has 17 amino acids, counting the end cysteine and phenylalanine. The sequence is cut down to CDR3 DNA, 51 bases in frame from base 1.